A single sample gave rise to the 25 T cell receptor beta chains below, sequenced in a study of cytomegalovirus exposure and HLA in healthy donors. The study ran its PCR with 60 Vbeta and 13 Jbeta primers. Clones were sequenced by immunoSEQ multiplex PCR, and TCRdb holds only the in-frame ones, with some missing. The sample lists more than 150,000 clones; more than 85% were seen once. The sequenced sample was PBMCs. All receptors come from a girl under three years old in good health and CMV-seronegative.

This clone appeared once. The J gene is TRBJ2-2, the V gene TRBV5-1; 9 bases map to TRBD1. The CDR3 sequence is 15 residues long. Per germline, CDR1 SGHRS and CDR2 YFSETQ. V was pared by 7 bases and J by 6 bases, with 10 bases of the junction left unmatched. The DNA for the CDR3 is TGCGCCAGCCGACAGGGGGATCGAGGGGCCGGGGAGCTGTTTTTT. This encodes CASRQGDRGAGELFF.

The chain links TRBV7-2 to TRBJ2-7; 9 bases line up with TRBD1. CDR1 and CDR2 from the germline V gene are SGHTA and FQGNSA. V gave up 5 bases and J gave up 0 bases; unmatched junction bases: 11. CDR3 length: 17 residues. The DNA for the CDR3 is TGTGCCAGCAGCCCCCCTACAGGGGGCCGTAACTCCTACGAGCAGTACTTC. Amino acid sequence: CASSPPTGGRNSYEQYF. The full variable domain, its missing parts supplied by reference TRBV7-2 and TRBJ2-7, is GAGVSQSPSNKVTEKGKDVELRCDPISGHTALYWYRQSLGQGLEFLIYFQGNSAPDKSGLPSDRFSAERTGGSVSTLTIQRTQQEDSAVYLCASSPPTGGRNSYEQYFGPGTRLTVT.

As regards this clone: Distinct nucleotide sequences in the sample also encode this CDR3. The chain employs TRBV11-2 and TRBJ1-3, with TRBD1 identical over 9 bases. CDR3 length equals 19 residues. The germline gives CDR1 SGHAT, CDR2 FQNNGV. The J segment lost 4 bases and the V segment lost 1 base, leaving 14 bases of the junction unmatched. CDR3 in amino acids: CASSLVGTGPPWFGNTIYF. As DNA, the CDR3 is TGTGCCAGCAGCTTAGTTGGGACAGGGCCCCCTTGGTTCGGAAACACCATATATTTT.

V gene TRBV6-6 combines with J gene TRBJ2-7, with TRBD1 matching 10 bases. Germline V gives CDR1 MNHNY, CDR2 SVGAGI (reference sequence). V dropped 2 bases and J dropped 5; count of bases not matched to a gene: 6. The CDR3 runs to 15 residues. This chain's CDR3 is CASSYGGQGEHEQYF. The CDR3 nucleotides read TGTGCCAGCAGTTACGGCGGACAGGGGGAGCACGAGCAGTACTTC.

This chain connects TRBV7-2 to TRBJ1-1, with TRBD1 identical over 9 bases. Germline-derived CDR1 and CDR2 are SGHTA and FQGNSA. With V trimmed by 2 bases and J by 3 bases, 7 bases remained unmatched. The CDR3 length is 16 residues. CDR3: CASSLSGGQGYTEAFF. The CDR3 bases are TGTGCCAGCAGCTTATCAGGGGGACAGGGCTACACTGAAGCTTTCTTT.

This chain connects TRBV5-1 to TRBJ2-7; TRBD2 aligns across 12 bases. In germline, CDR1 is SGHRS, CDR2 YFSETQ. Losses at the gene ends were 5 bases for V and 3 bases for J; bases not matched to a gene: 3. The CDR3 is 14 amino acids. The CDR3 is CASRKTSGGYEQYF. CDR3 nucleotide sequence: TGCGCCAGCAGAAAGACTAGCGGGGGCTACGAGCAGTACTTC.

V gene TRBV30 combines with J gene TRBJ1-4; TRBD1 might be the D (6 bases). CDR3 length: 15 residues. V was cut by 5 bases and J by 6 bases, with 19 bases left in between. The germline CDR1 and CDR2 sequences are GTSNPN and SVGIG (reference sequence). CDR3 sequence: CAWAGLDSGYEKLFF. The CDR3 DNA reads TGTGCCTGGGCCGGGCTGGACAGCGGATATGAAAAACTGTTTTTT.

The chain has TRBV4-3 and TRBJ2-2, with a possible D match to TRBD1 (6 bases). Trimming shortened V by 0 bases and J by 2 bases, and 16 bases separated the two germline ends. The CDR3 extends over 18 amino acids. The germline gives CDR1 LGHNA, CDR2 YSLEER. CDR3 residues: CASSQDAPRGFNTGELFF. The CDR3 DNA reads as TGCGCCAGCAGCCAAGATGCCCCCAGGGGCTTTAACACCGGGGAGCTGTTTTTT.

DNA of the CDR3: TGTGCCAGCAGCTTAGGGACAGCATACAATGAGCAGTTCTTC. Encoded protein: CASSLGTAYNEQFF. This chain links TRBV7-3 with TRBJ2-1; 7 bases are shared with TRBD1. From germline, CDR1 is SGHTA and CDR2 FQGTGA. This CDR3 spans 14 amino acids. The V segment lost 2 bases and the J segment 4 bases; nucleotides outside the gene matches: 2.

This clone was detected only once. The chain joins TRBV6-6 to TRBJ2-5, with TRBD2 as a possible D gene (7 bases). The CDR3 contains 15 residues. CDR1 and CDR2 (germline): MNHNY, SVGAGI (reference sequence). Trimming took off 4 bases at V and 5 bases at J, with 17 bases between the two ends. In nucleotides, the CDR3 is TGTGCCAGCAGTTTTTCGGGGGGCAAGGGGGAGACCCAGTACTTC. Translation gives CASSFSGGKGETQYF.

The CDR3 coding sequence is TGTGCCAGCAGCTTCCGGCGGGGGGCCTACGAGCAGTACTTC. As protein: CASSFRRGAYEQYF. The chain employs TRBV7-2 and TRBJ2-7, with 8 bases aligning to TRBD2. Germline trimming cut 3 bases from V and 2 bases from J; bases unmatched to any gene: 3. The CDR3 sequence is 14 residues long. Germline V gene data show CDR1 as SGHTA and CDR2 as FQGNSA.

The V gene is TRBV7-2, the J gene TRBJ2-1; 11 bases align to TRBD1. The CDR3 has 14 residues. The V gene's germline CDR1 is SGHTA and CDR2 FQGNSA. The junction had 4 bases not matched to a gene; V was cut back by 1 base and J by 11 bases. CDR3 amino acids: CASSLGRTGGKQFF. The CDR3 DNA follows: TGTGCCAGCAGCTTAGGCAGGACAGGGGGCAAGCAGTTCTTC.

The chain employs TRBV5-1 and TRBJ2-1; maybe TRBD2 (7 bases). The CDR3 extends over 14 amino acids. V lost 8 bases and J lost 3, with 15 bases in between. Germline-derived CDR1 and CDR2 are SGHRS and YFSETQ. Written as DNA, the CDR3 is TGCGCCAGTCAATGGGGGGGGCACTACAATGAGCAGTTCTTC. Protein sequence: CASQWGGHYNEQFF.

The chain carries TRBV6-6 and TRBJ2-2; D may be TRBD2 (6 bases). V was clipped by 0 bases and J by 10 bases, with 6 bases between them. This CDR3 contains 12 residues. Germline lookup yields CDR1 MNHNY and CDR2 SVGAGI (reference sequence). The CDR3 loop reads CASSYSREELFF. CDR3 bases: TGTGCCAGCAGTTACTCGCGGGAGGAGCTGTTTTTT.

This rearrangement joins TRBV5-8 to TRBJ2-5; weak D call: TRBD2 (6 bases). TRBJ2-7 matches the DNA end more closely, so the J call is doubtful. The CDR3 consists of 15 residues. Germline lookup yields CDR1 SGHTS and CDR2 YDEGEE. Here the CDR3 reads CASSPINPGTDEQYF. The CDR3 region has the DNA TGTGCCAGCAGCCCTATTAACCCCGGGACTGACGAGCAGTACTTC.

The DNA for the CDR3 is TGTGCCAGCAGTTACGAGGGGGCATCCAGCACAGATACGCAGTATTTT. Protein: CASSYEGASSTDTQYF. The genes are TRBV6-5 and TRBJ2-3, with 7 bases lining up with TRBD1. Germline CDR1 MNHEY, CDR2 SVGAGI. The ends lost 2 bases at V and 0 bases at J; junction bases unmatched: 5. The CDR3 runs 16 residues.

This clone showed up just a few times. The chain carries TRBV4-2 and TRBJ2-1; 8 positions agree with TRBD2. Germline-derived CDR1 and CDR2 are LGHNA and YNFKEQ. V trimming: 2 bases; J trimming: 2 bases; junction bases outside the gene matches: 8. The length of the CDR3 is 17 residues. The CDR3 here is CASSQRVGSGAYNEQFF. In nucleotides, the CDR3 is TGTGCCAGCAGCCAACGCGTTGGTAGCGGGGCCTACAATGAGCAGTTCTTC.

The genes are TRBV29-1 and TRBJ2-5; possible D gene TRBD1, 5 bases. The DNA end lines up better with TRBJ2-7; the J call may be wrong. This CDR3 comprises 13 residues. The germline V gene has CDR1 SQVTM and CDR2 ANQGSEA. CDR3 bases: TGCAGCGTTAAGGGCAGGGTCTCCTACGAGCAGTACTTC. This sequence encodes CSVKGRVSYEQYF.

V is TRBV25-1 and J is TRBJ2-7; possibly TRBD1 for D (6 bases). The CDR3 runs 13 residues. V lost 6 bases to trimming and J lost 3 bases, with 12 bases between them. Germline V gives CDR1 MGHDK, CDR2 SYGVNS. The CDR3, as DNA: TGTGCCAGCAGCCCAGGACAGCTCTACGAGCAGTACTTC. Translated, it gives CASSPGQLYEQYF.

The chain carries TRBV4-2 and TRBJ2-2; D is possibly TRBD1 (5 bases). The V and J ends lost 0 bases and 0 bases respectively, with 17 bases between them. The CDR3 runs 19 residues. Germline assignment: CDR1 LGHNA and CDR2 YNFKEQ. The CDR3 loop reads CASSQDGHRTYSNTGELFF. CDR3 coding DNA: TGTGCCAGCAGCCAAGATGGTCACAGGACCTACTCGAACACCGGGGAGCTGTTTTTT.

The table lists this clone with a count of one. The rearrangement links TRBV5-1 to TRBJ1-1; D possibly corresponds to TRBD1 (5 bases). The CDR3 runs to 13 residues. V dropped 4 bases and J dropped 1 base, with 8 bases sitting between them. CDR1 and CDR2 (germline): SGHRS, YFSETQ. The CDR3 DNA is TGCGCCAGCAGCCGGACACCGAACACTGAAGCTTTCTTT. Its translation: CASSRTPNTEAFF. The entire variable domain, with the rest obtained from reference TRBV5-1 and TRBJ1-1, is as follows: KAGVTQTPRYLIKTRGQQVTLSCSPISGHRSVSWYQQTPGQGLQFLFEYFSETQRNKGNFPGRFSGRQFSNSRSEMNVSTLELGDSALYLCASSRTPNTEAFFGQGTRLTVV.

V usage is TRBV27 and J usage is TRBJ1-1, with TRBD1 matching over 10 bases. Trimming removed 5 bases from V and 0 bases from J; junction bases left unmatched: 15. Germline V gene data show CDR1 as MNHEY and CDR2 as SMNVEV (reference sequence). The CDR3 loop spans 19 amino acids. The CDR3 DNA reads TGTGCCAGCAGTAGAGTGGGGGACAGGGGTCCACCCTTGAACACTGAAGCTTTCTTT. Translation: CASSRVGDRGPPLNTEAFF.

This sequence joins TRBV4-1 and TRBJ2-5; 9 positions match TRBD2. This CDR3 region has 16 residues. Germline V lookup: CDR1 MGHRA, CDR2 YSYEKL. V trimming: 1 base; J trimming: 5 bases; junction bases outside the gene matches: 8. Here the CDR3 DNA reads TGCGCCAGCAGCCAAGGCCTAGCGGGGAGGGCGGAGACCCAGTACTTC. Amino acids: CASSQGLAGRAETQYF.

The V gene is TRBV27, the J gene TRBJ2-7, with D maybe TRBD2 (6 bases). The CDR3 has 15 residues. Trimming took 4 bases from V and 2 from J, leaving 15 bases between them. Germline CDR1 reads MNHEY; CDR2 reads SMNVEV (reference sequence). The CDR3 spells CASSSTRLETYEQYF. Here the CDR3 DNA reads TGTGCCAGCAGTTCTACCCGACTAGAAACCTACGAGCAGTACTTC.

V and J are TRBV9 and TRBJ2-1; the match to TRBD2 covers 9 bases. With 3 bases clipped from V and 6 bases from J, the junction kept 7 bases outside the gene matches. In germline, CDR1 is SGDLS, CDR2 YYNGEE. This CDR3 region has 15 residues. The CDR3 protein is CASSGGTSSFNEQFF. The CDR3 bases are TGTGCCAGCAGCGGCGGGACTAGCAGCTTCAATGAGCAGTTCTTC. Together with reference TRBV9 and TRBJ2-1, the CDR3 gives the full variable domain: DSGVTQTPKHLITATGQRVTLRCSPRSGDLSVYWYQQSLDQGLQFLIQYYNGEERAKGNILERFSAQQFPDLHSELNLSSLELGDSALYFCASSGGTSSFNEQFFGPGTRLTVL.